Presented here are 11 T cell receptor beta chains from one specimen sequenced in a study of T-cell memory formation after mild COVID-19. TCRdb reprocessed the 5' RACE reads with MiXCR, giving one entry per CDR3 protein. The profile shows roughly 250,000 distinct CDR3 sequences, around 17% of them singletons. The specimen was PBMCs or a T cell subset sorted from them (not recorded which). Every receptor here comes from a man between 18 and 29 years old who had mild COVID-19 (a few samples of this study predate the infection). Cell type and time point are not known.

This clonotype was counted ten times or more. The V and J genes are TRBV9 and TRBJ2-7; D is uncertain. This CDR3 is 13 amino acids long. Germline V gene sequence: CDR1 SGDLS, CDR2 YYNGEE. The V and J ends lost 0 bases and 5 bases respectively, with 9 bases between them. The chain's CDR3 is CASSVGPANEQYF. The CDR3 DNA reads TGTGCCAGCAGCGTAGGTCCGGCGAACGAGCAGTACTTC.

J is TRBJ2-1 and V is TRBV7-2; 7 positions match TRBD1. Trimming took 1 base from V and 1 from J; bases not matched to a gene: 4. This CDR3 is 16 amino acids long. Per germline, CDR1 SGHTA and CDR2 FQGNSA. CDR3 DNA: TGTGCCAGCAGCTTAGAAGCGACAGGGTCCTACAATGAGCAGTTCTTC. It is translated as CASSLEATGSYNEQFF.

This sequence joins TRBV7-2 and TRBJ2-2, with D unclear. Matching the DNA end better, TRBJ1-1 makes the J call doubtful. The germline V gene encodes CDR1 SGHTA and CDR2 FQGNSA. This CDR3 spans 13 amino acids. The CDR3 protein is CASSLVGRSEAFF. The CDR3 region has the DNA TGTGCCAGCAGTCTCGTTGGGCGGTCTGAAGCTTTCTTT.

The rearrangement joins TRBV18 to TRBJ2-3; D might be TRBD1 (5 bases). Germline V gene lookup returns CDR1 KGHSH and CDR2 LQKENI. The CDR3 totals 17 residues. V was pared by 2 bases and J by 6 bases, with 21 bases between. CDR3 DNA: TGTGCCAGCTCACCAACCCAGGGCGGAGCCCCATCGGATACGCAGTATTTT. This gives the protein CASSPTQGGAPSDTQYF.

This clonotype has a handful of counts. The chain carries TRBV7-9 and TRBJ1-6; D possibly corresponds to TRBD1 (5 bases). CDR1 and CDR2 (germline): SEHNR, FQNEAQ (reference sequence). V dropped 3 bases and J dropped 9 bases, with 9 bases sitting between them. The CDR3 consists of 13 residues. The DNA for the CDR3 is TGTGCCAGCAGCTTGGTCAGGGTTTCACCCCTCCACTTT. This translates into CASSLVRVSPLHF. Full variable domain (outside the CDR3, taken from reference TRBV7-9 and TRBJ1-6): DTGVSQNPRHKITKRGQNVTFRCDPISEHNRLYWYRQTLGQGPEFLTYFQNEAQLEKSRLLSDRFSAERPKGSFSTLEIQRTEQGDSAMYLCASSLVRVSPLHFGNGTRLTVT.

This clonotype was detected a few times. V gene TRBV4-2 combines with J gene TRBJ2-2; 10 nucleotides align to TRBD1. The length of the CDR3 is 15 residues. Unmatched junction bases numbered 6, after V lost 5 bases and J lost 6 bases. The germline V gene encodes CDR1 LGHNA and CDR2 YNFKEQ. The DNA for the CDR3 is TGTGCCAGCAGCACCGGGACAGGGGAAGCCGGGGAGCTGTTTTTT. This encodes CASSTGTGEAGELFF.

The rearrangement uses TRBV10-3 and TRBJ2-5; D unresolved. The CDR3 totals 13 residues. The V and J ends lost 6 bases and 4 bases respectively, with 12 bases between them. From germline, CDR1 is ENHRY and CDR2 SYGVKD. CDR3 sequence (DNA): TGTGCCATCAGCAGAGAGCCAAGAGAGACCCAGTACTTC. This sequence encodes CAISREPRETQYF.

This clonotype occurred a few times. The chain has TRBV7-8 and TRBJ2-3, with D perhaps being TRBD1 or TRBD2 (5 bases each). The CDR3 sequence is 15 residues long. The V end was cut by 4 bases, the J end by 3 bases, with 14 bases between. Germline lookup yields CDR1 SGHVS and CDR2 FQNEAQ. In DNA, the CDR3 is TGTGCCAGCAGCTGGACTGGGGCGAGGACAGATACGCAGTATTTT. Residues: CASSWTGARTDTQYF.

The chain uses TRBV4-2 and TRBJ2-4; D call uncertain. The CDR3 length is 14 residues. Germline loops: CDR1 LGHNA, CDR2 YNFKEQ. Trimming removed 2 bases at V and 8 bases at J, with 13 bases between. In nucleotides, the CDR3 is TGTGCCAGCAGCCAATCATTACAGACGGACATTCAGTACTTC. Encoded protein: CASSQSLQTDIQYF.

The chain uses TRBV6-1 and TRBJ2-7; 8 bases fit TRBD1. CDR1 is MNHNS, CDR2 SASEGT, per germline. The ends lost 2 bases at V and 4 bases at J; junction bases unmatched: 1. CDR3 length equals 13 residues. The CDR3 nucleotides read TGTGCCAGCAGTGAAAGACAGGGGTACGAGCAGTACGTC. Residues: CASSERQGYEQYV.

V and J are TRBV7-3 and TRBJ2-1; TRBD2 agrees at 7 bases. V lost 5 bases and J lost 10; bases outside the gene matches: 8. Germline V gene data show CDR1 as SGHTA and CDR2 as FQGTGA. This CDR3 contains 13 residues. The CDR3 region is CASSTGTINEQFF. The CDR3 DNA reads TGTGCCAGCAGCACCGGGACTATAAACGAGCAGTTCTTC.